This entry lists 25 T cell receptor beta chains sequenced from one sample in a study of T cell responses to AZD1222 COVID-19 vaccine. TCRdb keeps only in-frame clones here, not all; method: immunoSEQ multiplex PCR. Among about 150,000 clones listed, about nine tenths were seen once. Sequencing used peripheral blood, obtained 28 days after the second AZD1222 dose. All receptors come from an adult who received the AZD1222 COVID-19 vaccine.

This clone was observed a single time. The chain recombines TRBV28 with TRBJ1-3; D call uncertain. Germline values: CDR1 MDHEN, CDR2 SYDVKM. Between the trimmed V and J ends, which lost 5 bases and 2 bases, there was a span of 4 bases. This CDR3 is 12 amino acids long. The CDR3 protein is CASSPTGNTIYF. As DNA, the CDR3 is TGTGCCAGCAGTCCCACTGGAAACACCATATATTTT.

The chain uses TRBV6-1 and TRBJ2-3; TRBD1 matches 9 bases. There are 15 residues in the CDR3. Germline V lookup: CDR1 MNHNS, CDR2 SASEGT. Trimming cost V 5 bases and J 2 bases; bases outside gene matches: 5. The CDR3 reads CASSSRDRVTDTQYF. In DNA form, the CDR3 reads TGTGCCAGCAGTTCCCGGGACAGGGTCACAGATACGCAGTATTTT.

The V call is TRBV5-1, the J call TRBJ1-2; no firm D call. V lost 4 bases to trimming and J lost 0 bases, with 13 bases between them. The germline V gene has CDR1 SGHRS and CDR2 YFSETQ. The CDR3 has 15 amino acids. DNA of the CDR3: TGCGCCAGCAGCGCCGGACGGGCGACTAACTATGGCTACACCTTC. Its protein is CASSAGRATNYGYTF. The whole variable domain, filled in from reference TRBV5-1 and TRBJ1-2, reads KAGVTQTPRYLIKTRGQQVTLSCSPISGHRSVSWYQQTPGQGLQFLFEYFSETQRNKGNFPGRFSGRQFSNSRSEMNVSTLELGDSALYLCASSAGRATNYGYTFGSGTRLTVV.

The V and J genes are TRBV25-1 and TRBJ2-7, with TRBD2 identical over 9 bases. Losses at the gene ends were 3 bases for V and 2 bases for J; bases not matched to a gene: 5. Germline V gives CDR1 MGHDK, CDR2 SYGVNS. The CDR3 is 15 amino acids. In DNA form, the CDR3 reads TGTGCCAGCAGTGATTCTGCTAGCGGGGCCTACGAGCAGTACTTC. Residues: CASSDSASGAYEQYF.

V is TRBV7-3 and J is TRBJ2-2; 7 bases match TRBD1. The junction had 3 bases not matched to a gene; V was cut back by 5 bases and J by 6 bases. This CDR3 has 13 amino acids. Germline loops: CDR1 SGHTA, CDR2 FQGTGA. In nucleotides, the CDR3 is TGTGCCAGCAGCCATGGGACAGCCGGGGAGCTGTTTTTT. Translated: CASSHGTAGELFF.

V gene TRBV9 combines with J gene TRBJ2-1; no definite D call. The CDR3 extends over 15 amino acids. Trimming shortened V by 0 bases and J by 6 bases, and 13 bases separated the two germline ends. Germline-derived CDR1 and CDR2 are SGDLS and YYNGEE. The CDR3 loop is CASSVGGSSTNEQFF. The CDR3 nucleotides are TGTGCCAGCAGCGTAGGGGGATCGAGCACCAATGAGCAGTTCTTC.

The V gene is TRBV6-1, the J gene TRBJ2-2; TRBD1 is a possible D gene (6 bases). The CDR3 consists of 14 residues. The germline V and J ends were trimmed by 5 bases and 2 bases, with 9 bases remaining between them. Germline assignment: CDR1 MNHNS and CDR2 SASEGT. The CDR3 nucleotides are TGTGCCAGCAGTCCTGGGGGCAACACCGGGGAGCTGTTTTTT. Its translation: CASSPGGNTGELFF.

The genes are TRBV28 and TRBJ2-7; D gene ambiguous. Trimming took 4 bases from V and 3 from J, leaving 10 bases between them. CDR1 MDHEN and CDR2 SYDVKM come from the germline V gene. The CDR3 is made up of 13 amino acids. The CDR3 nucleotides read TGTGCCAGCAGTTCCCCGGACCTCTACGAGCAGTACTTC. It encodes CASSSPDLYEQYF. Filled out from reference TRBV28 and TRBJ2-7, the complete variable domain reads DVKVTQSSRYLVKRTGEKVFLECVQDMDHENMFWYRQDPGLGLRLIYFSYDVKMKEKGDIPEGYSVSREKKERFSLILESASTNQTSMYLCASSSPDLYEQYFGPGTRLTVT.

The chain links TRBV4-2 to TRBJ2-7, with D perhaps matching TRBD2 (6 bases). Germline V CDR1 and CDR2: LGHNA, YNFKEQ. The CDR3 totals 15 residues. Trimming removed 4 bases at V and 3 bases at J, with 16 bases between. CDR3 DNA: TGTGCCAGCAGCCTAACGGCCCAGGGAGGCTACGAGCAGTACTTC. This translates into CASSLTAQGGYEQYF.

The rearrangement links TRBV6-5 to TRBJ1-6; D may be TRBD1 (5 bases). The CDR3 sequence is 14 residues long. Germline CDR1 MNHEY, CDR2 SVGAGI. With 2 bases removed from V and 7 bases from J, the gap between germline ends came to 9 bases. For the CDR3, the DNA is TGTGCCAGCAGTTACATCCGGGGCAATTCACCCCTCCACTTT. It is translated as CASSYIRGNSPLHF.

The J gene is TRBJ2-1, the V gene TRBV29-1; 11 bases align to TRBD2. In germline, CDR1 is SQVTM, CDR2 ANQGSEA. This CDR3 is 14 amino acids long. Unmatched junction bases numbered 8, after V lost 4 bases and J lost 9 bases. The CDR3 DNA sequence: TGCAGCGTTGCTATAGCGGGAGGGCCTGGTGAGCAGTTCTTC. Protein: CSVAIAGGPGEQFF.

V and J are TRBV27 and TRBJ1-5, with 10 bases fitting TRBD1. The V gene end was trimmed by 2 bases and the J gene end by 0 bases; junction bases not matched to a gene: 10. Germline values: CDR1 MNHEY, CDR2 SMNVEV (reference sequence). The CDR3 length is 19 residues. The CDR3 DNA is TGTGCCAGCAGTTTAACGTCGGGACAGGGGATCTATAGCAATCAGCCCCAGCATTTT. Amino acids: CASSLTSGQGIYSNQPQHF.

The chain is built from TRBV5-4 and TRBJ1-2; D is unresolved. Trimming removed 0 bases at V and 8 bases at J, with 11 bases between. Germline CDR1 is SGHNT and CDR2 is YYREEE (reference sequence). There are 13 residues in the CDR3. The CDR3: CASSLGGYRGYTF. The CDR3 DNA reads as TGTGCCAGCAGCTTGGGTGGGTATCGCGGCTACACCTTC.

To note about this clone: At one of its ends the junction is not consistent with the germline gene, which may arise from a read error. The sample holds other DNA sequences that translate to the same CDR3. V and J are TRBV4-1 and TRBJ2-3; 11 positions match TRBD2. CDR1 is MGHRA and CDR2 is YSYEKL in the germline V gene. The CDR3 contains 18 residues. The CDR3 reads CASSQDELAGVNTDTQYF. CDR3 in DNA: TGCGCCAGCAGCCAAGATGAACTAGCGGGAGTGAACACAGACACGCAGTATTTT.

This rearrangement joins TRBV9 to TRBJ2-5; 9 bases match TRBD1. In germline, CDR1 is SGDLS, CDR2 YYNGEE. The CDR3 is 15 residues long. V lost 0 bases and J lost 2; bases outside the gene matches: 2. CDR3 residues: CASSVGQGGQETQYF. The CDR3 DNA sequence: TGTGCCAGCAGCGTAGGACAGGGGGGGCAAGAGACCCAGTACTTC.

The V call is TRBV4-3, the J call TRBJ2-3; 7 bases fit TRBD1. This CDR3 is built from 17 residues. Germline V gene data show CDR1 as LGHNA and CDR2 as YSLEER. Germline trimming cut 0 bases from V and 1 base from J; bases unmatched to any gene: 7. This CDR3 is CASSQDWGTAGTDTQYF. In DNA, the CDR3 is TGCGCCAGCAGCCAAGATTGGGGGACAGCAGGCACAGATACGCAGTATTTT.

By share of the sample, this clone is medium-sized. This chain uses TRBV7-9 with TRBJ2-3, with unresolved D. The CDR3 has 16 residues. V was cut by 7 bases and J by 6 bases, with 23 bases left in between. Germline lookup yields CDR1 SEHNR and CDR2 FQNEAQ (reference sequence). The CDR3 DNA follows: TGTGCCAGCACCCCACCAGATGGCTTCTTGGCGGATACGCAGTATTTT. Translated: CASTPPDGFLADTQYF.

The chain carries TRBV24-1 and TRBJ1-4, with a weak D call TRBD1 (5 bases). CDR1 and CDR2 from the germline V gene are KGHDR and SFDVKD. The V end lost 5 bases, the J end lost 8 bases, and 17 bases lay between the germline ends. CDR3 length equals 15 residues. In DNA form, the CDR3 reads TGTGCCACCAGTGCAGGCGGGACGGTCAGAGAAAAACTGTTTTTT. Protein sequence: CATSAGGTVREKLFF.

The chain combines TRBV9 with TRBJ2-1, with TRBD1 as a possible D gene (8 bases). The germline V gene has CDR1 SGDLS and CDR2 YYNGEE. The CDR3 spans 16 residues. V was clipped by 0 bases and J by 4 bases, with 14 bases between them. The CDR3 DNA reads TGTGCCAGCAGCGTAGGAACAGGGGGAGGGTACAATGAGCAGTTCTTC. Translating it yields CASSVGTGGGYNEQFF.

The chain combines TRBV10-3 with TRBJ2-2; perhaps TRBD1 as D (5 bases). Germline-derived CDR1 and CDR2 are ENHRY and SYGVKD. The CDR3 runs to 14 residues. Trimming removed 6 bases at V and 7 bases at J, with 15 bases between. CDR3 DNA: TGTGCCATCAGAGGGCCAGGGCAGGGCGGGGAGCTGTTTTTT. Translating it yields CAIRGPGQGGELFF.

This rearrangement joins TRBV30 to TRBJ1-6, with D unclear. Germline V CDR1 and CDR2: GTSNPN, SVGIG (reference sequence). V was shortened by 4 bases and J by 10 bases, with 23 bases between the two germline ends. This CDR3 spans 16 amino acids. CDR3 loop: CAWKYFETGERSPLHF. The CDR3 coding sequence is TGTGCCTGGAAATACTTTGAAACGGGCGAGAGGTCACCCCTCCACTTT.

V usage is TRBV28 and J usage is TRBJ2-2; 7 nucleotides agree with TRBD2. The CDR3 extends over 14 amino acids. J lost 4 bases, V lost 5 bases, and 4 bases had no gene match. The germline gives CDR1 MDHEN, CDR2 SYDVKM. In nucleotides, the CDR3 is TGTGCCAGCAGTCCGGGGGGACTCACCGGGGAGCTGTTTTTT. Encoded protein: CASSPGGLTGELFF.

The V call is TRBV6-5, the J call TRBJ2-7; 12 nucleotides match TRBD1. The germline CDR1 and CDR2 sequences are MNHEY and SVGAGI. There are 15 residues in the CDR3. V lost 4 bases, J lost 6 bases, and 7 bases stayed unmatched. CDR3: CASSSPGQGAPEQYF. DNA for the CDR3: TGTGCCAGCAGTTCCCCGGGACAGGGGGCGCCCGAGCAGTACTTC.

The chain joins TRBV5-1 to TRBJ2-2; D uncertain. This CDR3 region has 15 residues. CDR1 is SGHRS, CDR2 YFSETQ, per germline. The V and J ends lost 0 bases and 0 bases respectively, with 6 bases between them. The CDR3: CASSLDGTNTGELFF. The CDR3 bases are TGCGCCAGCAGCTTGGATGGGACGAACACCGGGGAGCTGTTTTTT.

The CDR3 coding sequence is TGTGCCAGCAGTTATTGGACAGGGAAGTACAATGAGCAGTTCTTC. It is translated as CASSYWTGKYNEQFF. The chain joins TRBV6-2 or TRBV6-3 to TRBJ2-1; TRBD1 aligns across 8 bases. CDR3 length: 15 residues. V gave up 3 bases and J gave up 4 bases; unmatched junction bases: 5. CDR1 and CDR2 (germline): MNHEY, SVGEGT.